Following are 21 T cell receptor beta chains from one sample sequenced in a study of lymphopenia after photon versus proton radiotherapy. Sequencing was performed with immunoSEQ multiplex PCR; in TCRdb, only in-frame clones are kept and a portion is missing. The sample lists about 50,000 clones, roughly 90% seen once, with about a sixth in the top ten. The specimen comprised peripheral blood, sampled from a patient treated with photon-based radiotherapy. Every receptor here comes from a middle-aged woman with cholangiocarcinoma.

In this sample, this clone turned up once. The rearrangement joins TRBV5-1 to TRBJ1-1, with 7 bases fitting TRBD1. Trimming took 3 bases from V and 3 from J; bases not matched to a gene: 8. This CDR3 has 15 amino acids. Germline V gives CDR1 SGHRS, CDR2 YFSETQ. CDR3 bases: TGCGCCAGCAGCTCGTCGGGACAGTTCTACACTGAAGCTTTCTTT. This translates into CASSSSGQFYTEAFF.

The chain carries TRBV19 and TRBJ1-4; D is ambiguous. Trimming removed 1 base from V and 0 bases from J, with 9 bases in between. The CDR3 length is 16 residues. Germline V gives CDR1 LNHDA, CDR2 SQIVND (reference sequence). This chain's CDR3 is CASSIVTGATNEKLFF. For the CDR3, the DNA is TGTGCCAGTAGTATAGTGACGGGAGCAACTAATGAAAAACTGTTTTTT.

This clone appeared once. V and J are TRBV10-1 and TRBJ1-1; D gene uncertain. V lost 6 bases and J 4 bases, leaving 6 bases between the germline ends. This CDR3 contains 11 residues. Per the germline V gene, CDR1 is WNHNN and CDR2 is SYGVQD (reference sequence). This CDR3 is CASSPRTEAFF. CDR3 bases: TGCGCCAGCAGCCCGCGCACTGAAGCTTTCTTT.

This clone has more than one count but fewer than ten. This sequence joins TRBV7-9 and TRBJ1-5, with 9 nucleotides matching TRBD1. This CDR3 is 16 amino acids long. Germline V gene lookup returns CDR1 SEHNR and CDR2 FQNEAQ (reference sequence). The ends lost 1 base at V and 4 bases at J; junction bases unmatched: 5. The CDR3: CASSLVTGTGNQPQHF. The CDR3, as DNA: TGTGCCAGCAGCTTAGTAACCGGGACAGGGAATCAGCCCCAGCATTTT.

The rearrangement uses TRBV9 and TRBJ1-4; perhaps TRBD1 as D (5 bases). The V gene lost 4 bases and the J gene lost 8 bases, with 18 bases spanning the gap. The CDR3 contains 15 residues. Germline CDR1 reads SGDLS; CDR2 reads YYNGEE. The CDR3 coding sequence is TGTGCCAGCAGCCCAGTCGACAGTCACGTAGAAAAACTGTTTTTT. Its protein product is CASSPVDSHVEKLFF.

The V gene is TRBV5-1, the J gene TRBJ1-2, with 12 bases lining up with TRBD1. The CDR3 covers 14 residues. CDR1 and CDR2 (germline): SGHRS, YFSETQ. J was trimmed by 5 bases and V by 4 bases; bases with no gene match: 3. CDR3 sequence: CASSLGQGAYGYTF. The CDR3 nucleotides read TGCGCCAGCAGCCTGGGACAGGGGGCTTATGGCTACACCTTC.

A single count supports this clone. This chain uses TRBV6-1 with TRBJ2-5, with D perhaps being TRBD1 or TRBD2 (5 bases each). Trimming stripped 2 bases from V and 5 bases from J, with 12 bases between. The germline CDR1 and CDR2 sequences are MNHNS and SASEGT. This CDR3 region has 14 residues. CDR3 nucleotides: TGTGCCAGCAGTGAAAGGGGAGTAGGGGAGACCCAGTACTTC. Translation gives CASSERGVGETQYF.

The chain links TRBV6-1 to TRBJ1-2; perhaps TRBD1 as D (5 bases). CDR1 is MNHNS and CDR2 is SASEGT in the germline V gene. The germline V and J ends were trimmed by 7 bases and 7 bases, with 16 bases remaining between them. This CDR3 has 13 amino acids. CDR3 sequence (DNA): TGTGCCAGCACCATTGACAGTCTATCTGGCTACACCTTC. As protein: CASTIDSLSGYTF.

The V gene is TRBV6-1, the J gene TRBJ2-3, with TRBD1 matching over 7 bases. Germline CDR1 and CDR2: MNHNS and SASEGT. V was clipped by 7 bases and J by 4 bases; unmatched bases: 8. The CDR3 runs to 14 residues. The CDR3 protein is CASTRQGLADTQYF. The CDR3 DNA reads TGTGCCAGCACCCGACAGGGTCTGGCAGATACGCAGTATTTT.

This chain uses TRBV2 with TRBJ1-4; D is unclear. CDR1 is SNHLY and CDR2 is FYNNEI in the germline V gene. The CDR3 has 15 amino acids. V lost 4 bases and J 0 bases, leaving 9 bases between the germline ends. The CDR3 DNA follows: TGTGCCAGCAGTGTAAATATTGCAACTAATGAAAAACTGTTTTTT. It codes for CASSVNIATNEKLFF.

J is TRBJ2-1 and V is TRBV10-1; weak D call: TRBD2 (5 bases). Germline CDR1 is WNHNN and CDR2 is SYGVQD (reference sequence). This CDR3 region has 15 residues. Trimming shortened V by 6 bases and J by 2 bases, and 14 bases separated the two germline ends. The CDR3 DNA reads as TGCGCCAGCAGCGTCCAGCGGAAGACCTACAATGAGCAGTTCTTC. Translated, it gives CASSVQRKTYNEQFF.

The V and J genes are TRBV6-5 and TRBJ1-2; a weak D match, TRBD1 (6 bases). The CDR3 is 14 residues long. In germline, CDR1 is MNHEY, CDR2 SVGAGI. Between the trimmed V and J ends, which lost 0 bases and 8 bases, there was a span of 13 bases. The chain's CDR3 is CASSYSQGMGGYTF. The CDR3, as DNA: TGTGCCAGCAGTTACTCTCAGGGGATGGGAGGCTACACCTTC.

CDR3 residues: CASSFVSGDNSPLHF. The CDR3 nucleotides read TGTGCCAGCAGTTTTGTCTCGGGTGATAATTCACCCCTCCACTTT. This chain connects TRBV28 to TRBJ1-6, with D hard to call. This CDR3 comprises 15 residues. With 3 bases removed from V and 5 bases from J, the gap between germline ends came to 11 bases. The germline gives CDR1 MDHEN, CDR2 SYDVKM. Full variable domain (outside the CDR3, taken from reference TRBV28 and TRBJ1-6): DVKVTQSSRYLVKRTGEKVFLECVQDMDHENMFWYRQDPGLGLRLIYFSYDVKMKEKGDIPEGYSVSREKKERFSLILESASTNQTSMYLCASSFVSGDNSPLHFGNGTRLTVT.

The CDR3 DNA reads as TGTGCCAGCAGTTGGGGACTAGCGGAGTCCAATGAGCAGTTCTTC. It yields the protein CASSWGLAESNEQFF. The chain recombines TRBV28 with TRBJ2-1; TRBD2 aligns across 11 bases. V shed 4 bases, J shed 6 bases, and the junction held 5 bases outside the gene matches. Germline assignment: CDR1 MDHEN and CDR2 SYDVKM. The CDR3 runs 15 residues.

The chain recombines TRBV27 with TRBJ2-1, with 9 bases fitting TRBD1. The CDR3 totals 20 residues. After removal of 4 bases from V and 0 bases from J, the junction contained 16 bases not matched to a gene. The V gene's germline CDR1 is MNHEY and CDR2 SMNVEV (reference sequence). In DNA form, the CDR3 reads TGTGCCAGCAGTTCCGGGACAGGGTTATCCGCCTTAGACTCCTACAATGAGCAGTTCTTC. It specifies CASSSGTGLSALDSYNEQFF.

The chain recombines TRBV5-5 with TRBJ1-2; no definite D call. CDR1 is SGHKS, CDR2 YYEKEE, per germline (reference sequence). Trimming removed 6 bases from V and 6 bases from J, with 15 bases in between. The CDR3 has 13 residues. The CDR3 reads CASILQGQDGYTF. The CDR3, as DNA: TGTGCCAGCATCCTTCAAGGGCAGGATGGCTACACCTTC.

The rearrangement joins TRBV9 to TRBJ2-7, with D possibly matching TRBD1 (5 bases). The CDR3 covers 13 residues. Trimming left V 0 bases short and J 5 bases short, with 9 bases between. Per the germline V gene, CDR1 is SGDLS and CDR2 is YYNGEE. The CDR3 region is CASSVAGNHEQYF. The CDR3 DNA is TGTGCCAGCAGCGTAGCAGGGAACCACGAGCAGTACTTC.

The rearrangement links TRBV5-1 to TRBJ2-7, with 7 nucleotides matching TRBD2. The CDR3 is 14 residues long. Germline V CDR1 and CDR2: SGHRS, YFSETQ. V was clipped by 0 bases and J by 1 base; unmatched bases: 1. The CDR3 DNA follows: TGCGCCAGCAGCTTGGCTAGCGGATCCTACGAGCAGTACTTC. Translated, it gives CASSLASGSYEQYF.

This chain connects TRBV11-2 to TRBJ2-1; D possibly matches TRBD1 or TRBD2 (5 bases each). The CDR3 is 15 residues long. V dropped 5 bases and J dropped 6 bases, with 17 bases sitting between them. Looked up from germline, CDR1 is SGHAT and CDR2 is FQNNGV. Here the CDR3 DNA reads TGTGCCAGCAGCCCTTTGGGCCTTGGGGGCAATGAGCAGTTCTTC. The encoded protein is CASSPLGLGGNEQFF.

This rearrangement joins TRBV28 to TRBJ2-3, with 7 bases lining up with TRBD1. This CDR3 contains 15 residues. CDR1 is MDHEN and CDR2 is SYDVKM in the germline V gene. V lost 6 bases to trimming and J lost 2 bases; unmatched junction nucleotides: 8. This CDR3 reads CASRAMGQYTDTQYF. The CDR3 DNA is TGTGCCAGCAGAGCCATGGGACAGTACACAGATACGCAGTATTTT.

The rearrangement links TRBV5-6 to TRBJ2-7, with 7 bases identical to TRBD2. Germline CDR1 is SGHDT and CDR2 is YYEEEE. The CDR3 consists of 14 residues. Losses at the gene ends were 3 bases for V and 3 bases for J; bases not matched to a gene: 6. The CDR3 sequence: CASSSTGGSYEQYF. DNA of the CDR3: TGTGCCAGCAGCTCAACGGGGGGAAGCTACGAGCAGTACTTC. The full variable domain, with the rest looked up from reference TRBV5-6 and TRBJ2-7, is DAGVTQSPTHLIKTRGQQVTLRCSPKSGHDTVSWYQQALGQGPQFIFQYYEEEERQRGNFPDRFSGHQFPNYSSELNVNALLLGDSALYLCASSSTGGSYEQYFGPGTRLTVT.